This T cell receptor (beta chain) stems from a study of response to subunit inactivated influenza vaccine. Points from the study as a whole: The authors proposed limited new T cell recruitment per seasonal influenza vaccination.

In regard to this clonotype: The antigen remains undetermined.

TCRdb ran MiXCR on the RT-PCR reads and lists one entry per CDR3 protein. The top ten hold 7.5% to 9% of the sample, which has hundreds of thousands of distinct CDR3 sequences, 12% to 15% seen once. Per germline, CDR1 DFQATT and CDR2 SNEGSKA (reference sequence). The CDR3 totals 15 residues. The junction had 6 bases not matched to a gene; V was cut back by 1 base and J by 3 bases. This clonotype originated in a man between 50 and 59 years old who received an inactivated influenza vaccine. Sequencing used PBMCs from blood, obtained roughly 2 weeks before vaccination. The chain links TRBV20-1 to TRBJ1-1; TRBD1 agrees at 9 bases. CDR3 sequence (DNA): TGCAGTGCTAGAGGTGGGACAGGGCAGGACACTGAAGCTTTCTTT. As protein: CSARGGTGQDTEAFF.